This T cell receptor (beta chain) was recovered during a study of blood T cell repertoires in COVID-19. Study background: Acute and convalescent COVID-19 specimens originated in the United States, Italy and Spain.

The protocol was immunoSEQ multiplex PCR, while the TCRdb copy is restricted to in-frame clones and leaves out a portion. The table lists approximately 490,000 clones, roughly nine tenths of them singletons. For this clone: Other DNA sequences in the sample encode the same CDR3.

The specimen was PBMCs or T cells enriched from blood (not recorded which). The origin of this receptor is a woman aged 60-75 years who had recovered from COVID-19.

CDR3 amino acids: CASSLGQGGTGELFF. CDR3 bases: TGCGCCAGCAGCTTGGGACAGGGTGGTACCGGGGAGCTGTTTTTT. The chain carries TRBV5-1 and TRBJ2-2; 7 bases align to TRBD1. The junction had 4 bases not matched to a gene; V was cut back by 0 bases and J by 5 bases. This CDR3 region has 15 residues. Germline values: CDR1 SGHRS, CDR2 YFSETQ.